This T cell receptor beta chain is drawn from a study of blood T cell repertoires in COVID-19 (dated by TCRdb to 2019 to 2021). Context from the whole study: Samples covering the acute and convalescent phases of COVID-19 were provided by collaborators in the United States, Italy and Spain. The prospective study material was composed of cDNA or gDNA derived from T cells, B-cell-depleted T cells, or PBMCs. Subjects who had been exposed to COVID-19, were actively infected with it, or had recovered from it provided the deeply sampled blood TCRbeta repertoires that made up the dataset. The repertoires were made available in a free public database intended to serve as a resource for research on the immune response to SARS-CoV-2. The samples were drawn from the first 160 participants of the ongoing ImmuneRACE study and from some 1,300 subjects provided by 6 global collaborators. A de-identified subject ID, COVID-19 status, age in years and sex were almost always included in the sample metadata. HLA class I and class II types, where available, came from metadata supplied by the sample provider rather than from assay-based typing. Results the study describes overall, beyond this receptor: The quantity of clinical and demographic metadata differed by source and by participant and was supplied without curation.

Notes on this clone: Its antigen is not yet known. The input lacks base qualities; no much larger clone sits a single base away. Other DNA variants within this sample encode the same CDR3.

Taken from the germline V gene, the CDR1 and CDR2 loops are SGHRS and YFSETQ. The CDR3 numbers 12 residues from cysteine through phenylalanine. Kept here is only the CDR3 DNA, which spans 36 bases and is read in frame from base 1. Trimming takes 4 bases off V and 6 bases off J; junction bases not matched to a gene: 1. In Seattle, one collaborating source enrolled patients while the infection was active and tracked those patients longitudinally over the course of disease. Each collaborating institution followed its own protocols to collect whole blood in K2EDTA tubes. For TCRbeta analysis, collaborators shipped samples as frozen whole blood, isolated PBMCs, or DNA extracted from either of those sample types. The immunoSEQ Assay, a bias-controlled multiplex PCR, was used to amplify TCRbeta CDR3 regions from genomic DNA. Concerning the study's data processing: The number of nucleated cells in each sample was estimated from the amplification of reference gene primers within the assay. Sequence reads were collapsed and filtered to measure the absolute abundance of every unique TCRbeta CDR3 rearrangement. Productive Simpson clonality was computed per sample as the square root of Simpson's diversity index over productive rearrangements. Entries here come from immuneACCESS through TCRdb and include only in-frame sequences with V and J called. Some clones fail to appear in such tables; in the studies checked, an unresolved V gene covers under half of the shortfall, and the cause of the remainder is unknown. V and J calls and clone size are those listed in that table; D and trimming were worked out from the DNA. Across this sample there are 350,000 to 450,000 clones, with about 89% seen only once. The ten largest clonotypes hold about 2% of the sample.

The receptor chain draws on TRBV5-1 and TRBJ1-2; 9 junctional bases match TRBD1. The TCR was taken from a woman in her sixties or seventies with COVID-19, enrolled during active disease. The sample comprised peripheral blood. The DNA sequence is as follows: TGCGCCAGCAGCAGGACAGGGGATGGCTACACCTTC. The translation is CASSRTGDGYTF. The variable domain in full, with residues beyond the CDR3 obtained from the reference TRBV5-1 and TRBJ1-2 genes, is KAGVTQTPRYLIKTRGQQVTLSCSPISGHRSVSWYQQTPGQGLQFLFEYFSETQRNKGNFPGRFSGRQFSNSRSEMNVSTLELGDSALYLCASSRTGDGYTFGSGTRLTVV.